The TCR beta chain described here comes from a study of blood T cell repertoires in COVID-19. Study summary: The United States, Italy and Spain provided the acute and convalescent COVID-19 samples. T cells, B-cell-depleted T cells, or PBMCs provided the cDNA or gDNA that served as material.

CDR3 size: 15 residues. The V end was cut by 7 bases, the J end by 0 bases, with 12 bases between. The germline CDR1 and CDR2 sequences are LNHDA and SQIVND (reference sequence). Authors' analysis steps: Reference gene primers were amplified, and this amplification served to estimate nucleated cell counts. TCRdb's table, derived via immunoSEQ multiplex PCR, lists solely in-frame clones and lacks some. The D gene and trimming were derived from the DNA, and the V and J assignments and clone size from that table. The data show 68,000 or so clones, around 84% seen once. This chain joins TRBV19 and TRBJ1-4; TRBD1 might be the D (6 bases). This sequence was found in a man aged 50-60 years with acute or convalescent COVID-19. Input material: peripheral blood. CDR3 nucleotide sequence: TGTGCCAGTACCTCAGGGGCTGCAACTAATGAAAAACTGTTTTTT. It specifies CASTSGAATNEKLFF.